This is a list of T cell receptor beta chains from one sample in a study of OX40 agonist ivuxolimab in advanced cancers. The protocol was immunoSEQ multiplex PCR, while the TCRdb copy is restricted to in-frame clones and leaves out a portion. This sample has about 83,000 clones, with roughly 80% found just once. The specimen comprised CD4+ or CD8+ T cells sorted from blood, sampled in a trial of the OX40 agonist ivuxolimab. These receptors were obtained from an adult with an advanced solid tumor such as melanoma, head and neck, liver or kidney cancer. The CDR3 runs from the conserved cysteine through the conserved F or W. The order of the fields is J gene, D gene, clone size, V gene, CDR3 protein, CDR3 DNA. D genes are given only for firm matches. Clone size is shown for a subset of rows, as once, few, many or a class of expanded clone.

j_call: TRBJ1-4; d_call: NA; clone_size: NA; v_call: TRBV18; cdr3_aa: CASSPRMGGADEKLFF; cdr3_nt: TGTGCCAGCTCACCACGTATGGGGGGCGCCGATGAAAAACTGTTTTTT
j_call: TRBJ2-7; d_call: NA; clone_size: NA; v_call: TRBV5-4; cdr3_aa: CATGFSYEQYF; cdr3_nt: TGTGCCACGGGTTTCTCCTACGAGCAGTACTTC
j_call: TRBJ2-7; d_call: TRBD1; clone_size: NA; v_call: TRBV6-6; cdr3_aa: CASTMGQGVYEQYF; cdr3_nt: TGTGCCAGCACCATGGGACAGGGAGTCTACGAGCAGTACTTC
j_call: TRBJ1-4; d_call: NA; clone_size: NA; v_call: TRBV7-2; cdr3_aa: CASSLATHEKLFF; cdr3_nt: TGTGCCAGCAGCTTAGCGACGCATGAAAAACTGTTTTTT
j_call: TRBJ2-4; d_call: NA; clone_size: NA; v_call: TRBV5-4; cdr3_aa: CASSLISVSAKNIQYF; cdr3_nt: TGTGCCAGCAGCTTAATTAGCGTCTCAGCCAAAAACATTCAGTACTTC
j_call: TRBJ2-7; d_call: NA; clone_size: NA; v_call: TRBV4-3; cdr3_aa: CASSPRRGEQYF; cdr3_nt: TGCGCCAGCAGCCCGAGACGGGGGGAGCAGTACTTC
j_call: TRBJ2-1; d_call: NA; clone_size: NA; v_call: TRBV11-2; cdr3_aa: CASTDQLGDEQFF; cdr3_nt: TGTGCCAGCACCGACCAGCTCGGCGATGAGCAGTTCTTC
j_call: TRBJ1-4; d_call: NA; clone_size: NA; v_call: TRBV19; cdr3_aa: CASSLLTWVVEEKLFF; cdr3_nt: TGTGCCAGTAGTCTCCTCACATGGGTTGTTGAGGAAAAACTGTTTTTT
j_call: TRBJ2-2; d_call: NA; clone_size: NA; v_call: TRBV6-1; cdr3_aa: CASPRENTGELFF; cdr3_nt: TGTGCCAGCCCCAGGGAGAACACCGGGGAGCTGTTTTTT
j_call: TRBJ2-2; d_call: TRBD2; clone_size: NA; v_call: TRBV7-9; cdr3_aa: CASSYQRGETGELFF; cdr3_nt: TGTGCCAGCAGCTATCAGCGGGGGGAAACCGGGGAGCTGTTTTTT
j_call: TRBJ2-3; d_call: NA; clone_size: once; v_call: TRBV20-1; cdr3_aa: CSAEGADTQYF; cdr3_nt: TGCAGTGCTGAAGGGGCCGATACGCAGTATTTT
j_call: TRBJ2-1; d_call: TRBD1; clone_size: NA; v_call: TRBV5-1; cdr3_aa: CASSAEPGQFYNEQFF; cdr3_nt: TGCGCCAGCAGCGCTGAACCGGGACAGTTCTACAATGAGCAGTTCTTC
j_call: TRBJ2-6; d_call: TRBD1; clone_size: NA; v_call: TRBV29-1; cdr3_aa: CSVSLNRGAGANVLTF; cdr3_nt: TGCAGCGTTTCCCTTAACAGGGGTGCTGGGGCCAACGTCCTGACTTTC
j_call: TRBJ1-1; d_call: NA; clone_size: NA; v_call: TRBV7-9; cdr3_aa: CASSSPYMAGMEAFF; cdr3_nt: TGTGCCAGCAGCTCCCCCTATATGGCTGGGATGGAAGCTTTCTTT
j_call: TRBJ1-2; d_call: NA; clone_size: NA; v_call: TRBV19; cdr3_aa: CASSITGISGGYTF; cdr3_nt: TGTGCCAGTAGTATAACAGGGATCAGTGGAGGCTACACCTTC
j_call: TRBJ1-3; d_call: NA; clone_size: NA; v_call: TRBV7-2; cdr3_aa: CASSLGGGGNTIYF; cdr3_nt: TGTGCCAGCAGCTTAGGGGGGGGAGGAAACACCATATATTTT
j_call: TRBJ2-7; d_call: TRBD1; clone_size: few; v_call: TRBV11-2; cdr3_aa: CASSSLRTGPNEQYF; cdr3_nt: TGTGCCAGCAGCTCCCTAAGGACAGGGCCGAACGAGCAGTACTTC
j_call: TRBJ2-7; d_call: TRBD2; clone_size: NA; v_call: TRBV9; cdr3_aa: CASSAGLAGGGSYEQYF; cdr3_nt: TGTGCCAGCAGCGCGGGACTAGCGGGGGGCGGGTCCTACGAGCAGTACTTC
j_call: TRBJ2-3; d_call: NA; clone_size: once; v_call: TRBV18; cdr3_aa: CASSPGGRPTDTQYF; cdr3_nt: TGTGCCAGCTCACCTGGTGGCCGCCCCACAGATACGCAGTATTTT
j_call: TRBJ1-2; d_call: NA; clone_size: NA; v_call: TRBV9; cdr3_aa: CASSVASGRRYAGYTF; cdr3_nt: TGTGCCAGCAGCGTAGCATCCGGGAGGAGATACGCTGGCTACACCTTC
j_call: TRBJ2-3; d_call: NA; clone_size: NA; v_call: TRBV5-1; cdr3_aa: CASRLGPLTDTQYF; cdr3_nt: TGCGCCAGCAGATTGGGTCCCCTCACAGATACGCAGTATTTT
j_call: TRBJ2-1; d_call: NA; clone_size: NA; v_call: TRBV30; cdr3_aa: CAWSLSRPNEQFF; cdr3_nt: TGTGCCTGGAGTCTTTCGCGTCCCAATGAGCAGTTCTTC
j_call: TRBJ2-3; d_call: NA; clone_size: once; v_call: TRBV5-5; cdr3_aa: CASSLGLGPGGTDTQYF; cdr3_nt: TGTGCCAGCAGCTTAGGCTTAGGCCCCGGGGGCACAGATACGCAGTATTTT
j_call: TRBJ1-2; d_call: TRBD1; clone_size: NA; v_call: TRBV9; cdr3_aa: CASSVAPKQGEVRGYTF; cdr3_nt: TGTGCCAGCAGCGTAGCCCCGAAACAGGGGGAGGTACGTGGCTACACCTTC
j_call: TRBJ2-5; d_call: TRBD1; clone_size: NA; v_call: TRBV7-3; cdr3_aa: CASSTGRQGEYETQYF; cdr3_nt: TGTGCCAGCAGCACCGGCCGACAGGGGGAATATGAGACCCAGTACTTC
j_call: TRBJ1-3; d_call: TRBD1; clone_size: once; v_call: TRBV5-5; cdr3_aa: CASSLALGGQRSGNTIYF; cdr3_nt: TGTGCCAGCAGCTTGGCTCTTGGGGGACAGCGCTCTGGAAACACCATATATTTT
j_call: TRBJ2-7; d_call: NA; clone_size: NA; v_call: TRBV27; cdr3_aa: CASSFGGAPYEQYF; cdr3_nt: TGTGCCAGCAGTTTTGGCGGGGCCCCCTACGAGCAGTACTTC
j_call: TRBJ2-7; d_call: TRBD2; clone_size: NA; v_call: TRBV15; cdr3_aa: CATSQTSGGRRSYEQYF; cdr3_nt: TGTGCCACCAGCCAGACTAGCGGGGGACGACGCTCCTACGAGCAGTACTTC
j_call: TRBJ1-1; d_call: TRBD1; clone_size: NA; v_call: TRBV7-8; cdr3_aa: CASSSRDSRNTEAFF; cdr3_nt: TGTGCCAGCAGCTCAAGGGACAGCCGGAACACTGAAGCTTTCTTT
j_call: TRBJ1-2; d_call: NA; clone_size: NA; v_call: TRBV7-2; cdr3_aa: CASSLDWTNHGYTF; cdr3_nt: TGTGCCAGCAGCTTAGATTGGACAAATCATGGCTACACCTTC
j_call: TRBJ1-2; d_call: NA; clone_size: NA; v_call: TRBV28; cdr3_aa: CASREGGYGYTF; cdr3_nt: TGTGCCAGCAGGGAAGGGGGGTATGGCTACACCTTC
j_call: TRBJ1-5; d_call: TRBD1; clone_size: NA; v_call: TRBV5-4; cdr3_aa: CASSLGPRGGHDQPQHF; cdr3_nt: TGTGCCAGCAGCTTAGGACCCAGGGGGGGGCACGATCAGCCCCAGCATTTT
j_call: TRBJ2-5; d_call: NA; clone_size: NA; v_call: TRBV5-5; cdr3_aa: CASSLAQGETQYF; cdr3_nt: TGTGCCAGCAGCTTGGCACAGGGAGAGACCCAGTACTTC
j_call: TRBJ2-3; d_call: TRBD2; clone_size: once; v_call: TRBV7-9; cdr3_aa: CASSSTGLAGGTDTQYF; cdr3_nt: TGTGCCAGCAGCTCCACAGGCCTAGCGGGGGGGACAGATACGCAGTATTTT
j_call: TRBJ2-5; d_call: NA; clone_size: NA; v_call: TRBV10-1; cdr3_aa: CASSERLGEASETQYF; cdr3_nt: TGCGCCAGCAGTGAGCGCTTAGGGGAGGCATCAGAGACCCAGTACTTC
j_call: TRBJ2-1; d_call: NA; clone_size: NA; v_call: TRBV10-1; cdr3_aa: CASSVSLGDEQFF; cdr3_nt: TGCGCCAGCAGTGTCTCACTTGGGGATGAGCAGTTCTTC
j_call: TRBJ2-2; d_call: NA; clone_size: NA; v_call: TRBV5-5; cdr3_aa: CASSLAGADYTGELFF; cdr3_nt: TGTGCCAGCAGCTTGGCTGGGGCAGACTACACCGGGGAGCTGTTTTTT
j_call: TRBJ2-2; d_call: NA; clone_size: NA; v_call: TRBV7-3; cdr3_aa: CASCEGVNTGELFF; cdr3_nt: TGTGCCAGCTGCGAGGGGGTAAACACCGGGGAGCTGTTTTTT
j_call: TRBJ1-5; d_call: TRBD1; clone_size: few; v_call: TRBV19; cdr3_aa: CASSIGGQGNQPQHF; cdr3_nt: TGTGCCAGTAGTATAGGGGGACAGGGGAATCAGCCCCAGCATTTT
j_call: TRBJ1-3; d_call: NA; clone_size: NA; v_call: TRBV28; cdr3_aa: CASSSPGNGNTIYF; cdr3_nt: TGTGCCAGCAGTTCGCCAGGGAATGGAAACACCATATATTTT